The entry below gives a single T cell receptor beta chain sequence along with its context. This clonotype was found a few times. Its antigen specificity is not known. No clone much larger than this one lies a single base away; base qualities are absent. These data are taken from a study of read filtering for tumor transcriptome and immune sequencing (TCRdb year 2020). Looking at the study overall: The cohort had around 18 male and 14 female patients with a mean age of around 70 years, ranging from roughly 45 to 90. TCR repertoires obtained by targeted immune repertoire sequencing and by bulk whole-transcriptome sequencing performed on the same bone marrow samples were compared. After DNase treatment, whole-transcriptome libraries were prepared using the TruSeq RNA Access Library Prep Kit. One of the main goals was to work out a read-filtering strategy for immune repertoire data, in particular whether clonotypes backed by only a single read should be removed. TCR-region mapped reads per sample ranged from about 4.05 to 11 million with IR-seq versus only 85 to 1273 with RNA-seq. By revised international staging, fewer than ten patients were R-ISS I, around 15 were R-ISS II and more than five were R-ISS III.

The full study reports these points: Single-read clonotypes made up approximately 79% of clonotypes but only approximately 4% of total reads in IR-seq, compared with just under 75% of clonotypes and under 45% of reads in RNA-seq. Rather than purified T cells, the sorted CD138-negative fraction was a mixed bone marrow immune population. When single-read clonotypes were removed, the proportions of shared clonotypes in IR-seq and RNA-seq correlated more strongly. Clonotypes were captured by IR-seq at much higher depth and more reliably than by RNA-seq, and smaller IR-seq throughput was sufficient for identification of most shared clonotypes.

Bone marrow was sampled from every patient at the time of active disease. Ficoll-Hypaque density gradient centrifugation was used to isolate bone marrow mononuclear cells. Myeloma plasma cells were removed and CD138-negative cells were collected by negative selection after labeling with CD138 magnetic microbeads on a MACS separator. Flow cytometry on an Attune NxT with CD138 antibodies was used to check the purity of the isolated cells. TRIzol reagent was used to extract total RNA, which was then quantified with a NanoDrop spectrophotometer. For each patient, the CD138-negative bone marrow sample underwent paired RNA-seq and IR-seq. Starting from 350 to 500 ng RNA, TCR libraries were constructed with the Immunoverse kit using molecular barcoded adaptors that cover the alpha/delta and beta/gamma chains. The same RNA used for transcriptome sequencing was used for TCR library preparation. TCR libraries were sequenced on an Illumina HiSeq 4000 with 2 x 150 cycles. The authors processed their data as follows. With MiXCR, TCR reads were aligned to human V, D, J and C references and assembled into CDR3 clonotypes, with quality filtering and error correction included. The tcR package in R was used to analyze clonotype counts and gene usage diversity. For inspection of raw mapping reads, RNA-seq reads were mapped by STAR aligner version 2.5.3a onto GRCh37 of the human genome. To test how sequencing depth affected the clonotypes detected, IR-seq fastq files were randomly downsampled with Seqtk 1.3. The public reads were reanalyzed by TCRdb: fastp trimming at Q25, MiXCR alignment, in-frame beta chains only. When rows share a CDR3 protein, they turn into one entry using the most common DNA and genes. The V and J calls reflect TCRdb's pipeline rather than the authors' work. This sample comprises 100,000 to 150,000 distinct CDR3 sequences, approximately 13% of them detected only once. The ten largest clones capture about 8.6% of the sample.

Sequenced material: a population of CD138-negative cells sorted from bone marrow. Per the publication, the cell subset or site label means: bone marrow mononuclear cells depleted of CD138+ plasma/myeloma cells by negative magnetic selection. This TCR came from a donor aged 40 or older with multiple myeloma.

Here is the DNA: TGTGCCAGCAGCTCCTCCGGGGGCAATGAGCAGTTCTTC. Its protein is CASSSSGGNEQFF. The chain is assembled from TRBV5-6 and TRBJ2-1; TRBD2 is possibly the D segment (6 matching bases). The germline V gene yields SGHDT for CDR1 and YYEEEE for CDR2. Cut back by 3 bases and 6 bases, the V and J ends lie 10 bases apart. From cysteine to phenylalanine, the CDR3 is 13 amino acids long. Only the CDR3 part of the read is kept: 39 bases, read in frame from the first base.